This T cell receptor beta chain was identified during a study of T cell repertoires in cytomegalovirus infection (dated by TCRdb to the late 2010s). Background on the whole study: Recently identified HLA-C-restricted CMV epitopes, whose presentation resists viral immunomodulation, were targeted by peptide stimulations together with well-studied HLA-B-restricted epitopes. Donor HLA type was relevant to the analysis, as public TCR beta signatures indicated carriage of CMV infection together with the matching HLA type. General study outcomes and caveats: The ex vivo response was dominated by HLA-C-restricted CMV-specific TCR beta clonotypes, which also provided the single most frequent clonotype in two of eight donors. Carriers of CMV infection plus the relevant HLA type were discriminated by the cumulative frequency of public TCR beta family members in the study cohort and in an independent roughly 370-donor cohort.

Turning to this clonotype: Its antigen is not yet known. Just one base apart from a much larger clone, this may be a read error.

The CDR3 spans 15 residues, from the cysteine through the phenylalanine. Just the 45-base CDR3 DNA is kept, in frame starting at base 1. The germline V gene gives CDR1 as SGHNT and CDR2 as YENEEA. Here V drops 3 bases and J drops 4 bases, and the junction holds 6 bases not matched to any gene. TCRdb lists the instrument as Illumina HiSeq 1500. The public reads were reanalyzed by TCRdb: fastp trimming at Q25, MiXCR alignment, in-frame beta chains only. When rows share a CDR3 protein, they turn into one entry using the most common DNA and genes. In this sample the table shows approximately 990,000 distinct CDR3 sequences, around 30% of which occur a single time. Together, the top ten hold over 11% of the sample. The label giving this sample's treatment or condition can be read as: in vitro stimulation with specific CMV peptide epitopes to enrich CMV-specific T cells.

The V and J segments used are TRBV11-3 and TRBJ2-1; a stretch of 7 junction bases matches TRBD1. The source of this sequence is a human donor in good health (CMV status not recorded). Some clones in this sample may be carry-over from other donors' samples. Sequenced material: cultured CD8+ T cells from PBMCs, taken from culture after CMV antigen stimulation. The DNA sequence is as follows: TGTGCCAGCAGCTTGAACAGGGGCGAATACAATGAGCAGTTCTTC. It translates as CASSLNRGEYNEQFF.